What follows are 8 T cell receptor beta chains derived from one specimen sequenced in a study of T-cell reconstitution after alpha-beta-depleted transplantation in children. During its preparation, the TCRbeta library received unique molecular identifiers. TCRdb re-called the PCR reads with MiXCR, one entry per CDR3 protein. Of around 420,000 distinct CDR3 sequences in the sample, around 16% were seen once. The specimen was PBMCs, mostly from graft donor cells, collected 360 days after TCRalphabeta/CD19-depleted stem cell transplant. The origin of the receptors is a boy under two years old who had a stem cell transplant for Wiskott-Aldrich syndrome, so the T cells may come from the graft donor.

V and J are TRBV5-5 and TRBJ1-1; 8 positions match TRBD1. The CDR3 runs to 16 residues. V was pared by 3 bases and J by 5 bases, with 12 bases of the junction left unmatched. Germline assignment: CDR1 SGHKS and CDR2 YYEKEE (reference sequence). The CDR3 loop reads CASSWRPPQGATEAFF. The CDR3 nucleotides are TGTGCCAGCAGCTGGAGGCCCCCTCAGGGGGCAACTGAAGCTTTCTTT.

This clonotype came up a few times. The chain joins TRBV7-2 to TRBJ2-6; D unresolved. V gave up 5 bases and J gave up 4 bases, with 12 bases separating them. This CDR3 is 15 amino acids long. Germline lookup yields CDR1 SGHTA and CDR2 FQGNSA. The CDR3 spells CASSPYSLGANVLTF. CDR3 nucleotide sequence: TGTGCCAGCAGCCCCTACTCCCTCGGGGCCAACGTCCTGACTTTC.

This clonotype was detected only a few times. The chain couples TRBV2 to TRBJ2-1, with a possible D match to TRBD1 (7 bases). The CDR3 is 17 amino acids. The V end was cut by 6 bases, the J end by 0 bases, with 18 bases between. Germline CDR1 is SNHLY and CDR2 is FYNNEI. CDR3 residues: CASRDIRGASSYNEQFF. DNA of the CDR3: TGTGCCAGCAGGGATATCAGGGGGGCGAGCTCCTACAATGAGCAGTTCTTC.

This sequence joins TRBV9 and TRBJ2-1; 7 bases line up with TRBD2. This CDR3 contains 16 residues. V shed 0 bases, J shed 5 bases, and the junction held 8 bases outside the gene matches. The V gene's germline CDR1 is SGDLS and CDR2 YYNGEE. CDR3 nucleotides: TGTGCCAGCAGCGTAGGGGAAGTAGCGGGCCACAATGAGCAGTTCTTC. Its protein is CASSVGEVAGHNEQFF.

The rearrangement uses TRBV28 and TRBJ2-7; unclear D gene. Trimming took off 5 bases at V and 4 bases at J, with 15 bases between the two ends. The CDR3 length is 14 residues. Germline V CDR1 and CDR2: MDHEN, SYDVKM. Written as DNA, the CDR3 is TGTGCCAGCAGTCAGCTCGACATACCATACGAGCAGTACTTC. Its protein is CASSQLDIPYEQYF.

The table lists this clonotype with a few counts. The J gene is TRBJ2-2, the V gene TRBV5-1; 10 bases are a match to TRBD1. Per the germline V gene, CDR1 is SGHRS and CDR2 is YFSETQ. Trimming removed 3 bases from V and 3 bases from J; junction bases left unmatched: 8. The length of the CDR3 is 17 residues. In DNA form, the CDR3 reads TGCGCCAGCAGCTGGGGAACCGGGACAGGGGACACCGGGGAGCTGTTTTTT. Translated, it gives CASSWGTGTGDTGELFF.

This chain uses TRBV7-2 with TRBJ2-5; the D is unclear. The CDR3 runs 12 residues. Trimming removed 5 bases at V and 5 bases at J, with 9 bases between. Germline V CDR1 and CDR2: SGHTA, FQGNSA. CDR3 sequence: CASSPPDETQYF. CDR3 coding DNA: TGTGCCAGCAGCCCCCCGGACGAGACCCAGTACTTC.

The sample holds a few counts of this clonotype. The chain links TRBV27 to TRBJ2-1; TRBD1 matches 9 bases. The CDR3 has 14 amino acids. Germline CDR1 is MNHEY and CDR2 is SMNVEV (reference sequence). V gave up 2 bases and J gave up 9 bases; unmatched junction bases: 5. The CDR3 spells CASSLNRGHGEQFF. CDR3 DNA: TGTGCCAGCAGTTTAAACAGGGGGCATGGTGAGCAGTTCTTC.